The 8 T cell receptor beta chains given below trace back to one sample, sequenced in a study of T cell changes during pregnancy in multiple sclerosis (dated by TCRdb to the late 2010s). Libraries were built with the immunoSEQ multiplex PCR assay. TCRdb's version of the immuneACCESS table is confined to in-frame rearrangements and falls short of the full clone set. An unresolved V gene accounts for under half of the shortfall where checked; the remainder is of unknown origin. The sample table contains some 80,000 clones; only one count was recorded for 85% to 95% of them. Together, the top ten hold over 0.12% of the sample. Specimen: CD4+ T cells from peripheral blood mononuclear cells, collected after pregnancy. The receptors were gathered from a female donor with multiple sclerosis, enrolled in a pregnancy study.

V usage is TRBV29-1 and J usage is TRBJ1-3; D might be TRBD1 (5 bases). The CDR3 totals 12 residues. In germline, CDR1 is SQVTM, CDR2 ANQGSEA. Trimming took off 4 bases at V and 3 bases at J, with 7 bases between the two ends. The CDR3 nucleotides are TGCAGCGTTGGGGGGGGTGGAAACACCATATATTTT. Residues: CSVGGGGNTIYF.

V usage is TRBV5-1 and J usage is TRBJ2-1; 10 bases align to TRBD2. With V trimmed by 6 bases and J by 4 bases, 4 bases remained unmatched. This CDR3 spans 14 amino acids. Germline-derived CDR1 and CDR2 are SGHRS and YFSETQ. The CDR3 region has the DNA TGCGCCAGCAATAGCGGGAGGCTGTACAATGAGCAGTTCTTC. Its protein is CASNSGRLYNEQFF.

The gene calls are TRBV7-2 and TRBJ2-1; TRBD2 agrees at 9 bases. Germline assignment: CDR1 SGHTA and CDR2 FQGNSA. The V gene end was trimmed by 5 bases and the J gene end by 9 bases; junction bases not matched to a gene: 11. The CDR3 has 15 residues. The DNA of the CDR3 is TGTGCCAGCAGCGTAACCGGGACTAGCCCTGGTGAGCAGTTCTTC. Its translation is CASSVTGTSPGEQFF. Looking up the rest from reference TRBV7-2 and TRBJ2-1 gives the full variable domain: GAGVSQSPSNKVTEKGKDVELRCDPISGHTALYWYRQSLGQGLEFLIYFQGNSAPDKSGLPSDRFSAERTGGSVSTLTIQRTQQEDSAVYLCASSVTGTSPGEQFFGPGTRLTVL.

The chain links TRBV13 to TRBJ2-1; TRBD2 agrees at 10 bases. CDR3 length equals 15 residues. V was pared by 0 bases and J by 7 bases, with 3 bases of the junction left unmatched. Germline V lookup: CDR1 PRHDT, CDR2 FYEKMQ (reference sequence). The CDR3 DNA sequence: TGTGCCAGCAGCTTAGGTGCTAGCGGGAGTAATGAGCAGTTCTTC. Its translation is CASSLGASGSNEQFF.

The chain employs TRBV6-1 and TRBJ2-1, with 14 nucleotides matching TRBD2. The CDR3 contains 15 residues. Germline CDR1 and CDR2: MNHNS and SASEGT. The V segment lost 8 bases and the J segment 5 bases; nucleotides outside the gene matches: 5. The CDR3: CASGLAGGPNNEQFF. DNA of the CDR3: TGTGCCAGCGGACTAGCGGGAGGACCCAACAATGAGCAGTTCTTC.

The CDR3 is CASSQAVLGAGFSYEQYF. The CDR3 bases are TGCGCCAGCAGCCAAGCGGTTCTTGGGGCTGGGTTTTCCTACGAGCAGTACTTC. This chain joins TRBV4-1 and TRBJ2-7, with D possibly matching TRBD1 (5 bases). Germline V gene lookup returns CDR1 MGHRA and CDR2 YSYEKL. This CDR3 has 18 amino acids. V was cut by 1 base and J by 1 base, with 20 bases left in between.

The rearrangement links TRBV7-9 to TRBJ1-1; weak D call: TRBD1 (5 bases). Germline lookup yields CDR1 SEHNR and CDR2 FQNEAQ (reference sequence). CDR3 length equals 14 residues. Deletions cut 8 bases from V and 1 base from J, with 14 bases between. The CDR3 nucleotides are TGTGCCAGCTCGGGGGGAAGTGGGAACACTGAAGCTTTCTTT. This encodes CASSGGSGNTEAFF.

This clone was recorded a few times. The rearrangement joins TRBV29-1 to TRBJ2-7, with TRBD2 as a possible D gene (6 bases). There are 13 residues in the CDR3. Trimming cost V 7 bases and J 1 base, with 14 bases left between them. The V gene's germline CDR1 is SQVTM and CDR2 ANQGSEA. The CDR3 is CSDLRDWSYEQYF. CDR3 nucleotide sequence: TGCAGCGACCTCCGGGACTGGTCCTACGAGCAGTACTTC.